This TCR beta chain was captured by sequencing in a study of blood T cell repertoires in COVID-19. About the research overall: The analysed material was cDNA or gDNA that came from T cells, B-cell-depleted T cells, or PBMCs.

Profiled with immunoSEQ multiplex PCR; TCRdb holds only in-frame clones, not every one. The sample has about 190,000 clones, about 83% seen once; the top ten hold 5.1%. CDR3 length: 14 amino acids. V was cut by 0 bases and J by 3 bases, with 10 bases left in between. The germline CDR1 and CDR2 sequences are SGHRS and YFSETQ. The receptor's source is an older woman with active or convalescent COVID-19. The rearrangement uses TRBV5-1 and TRBJ2-7; tentative D call: TRBD2 (5 bases). Sequences were obtained from peripheral blood. The CDR3 sequence: CASSLGRGYYEQYF. CDR3 nucleotides: TGCGCCAGCAGCTTGGGTCGGGGTTACTACGAGCAGTACTTC.